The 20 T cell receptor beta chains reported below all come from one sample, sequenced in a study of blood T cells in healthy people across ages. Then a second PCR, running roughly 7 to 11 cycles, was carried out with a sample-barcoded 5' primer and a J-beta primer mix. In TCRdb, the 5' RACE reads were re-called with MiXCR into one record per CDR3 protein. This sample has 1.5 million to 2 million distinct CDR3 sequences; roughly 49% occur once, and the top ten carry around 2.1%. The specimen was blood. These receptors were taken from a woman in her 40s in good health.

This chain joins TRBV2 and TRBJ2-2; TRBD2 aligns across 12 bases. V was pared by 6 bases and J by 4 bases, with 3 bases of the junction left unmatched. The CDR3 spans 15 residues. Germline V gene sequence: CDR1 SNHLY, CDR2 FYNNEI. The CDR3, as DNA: TGTGCCAGCAGGGGGACTAGCGGGTCCACCGGGGAGCTGTTTTTT. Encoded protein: CASRGTSGSTGELFF.

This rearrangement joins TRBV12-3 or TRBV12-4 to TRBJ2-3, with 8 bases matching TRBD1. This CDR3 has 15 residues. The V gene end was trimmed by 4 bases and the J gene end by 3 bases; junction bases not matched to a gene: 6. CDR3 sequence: CASSSQGALTDTQYF. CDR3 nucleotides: TGTGCCAGCAGTTCTCAGGGGGCTTTGACAGATACGCAGTATTTT.

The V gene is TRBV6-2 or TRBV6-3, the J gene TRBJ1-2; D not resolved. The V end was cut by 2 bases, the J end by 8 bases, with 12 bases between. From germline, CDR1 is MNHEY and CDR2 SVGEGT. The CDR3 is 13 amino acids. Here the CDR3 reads CASSYPRSDGYTF. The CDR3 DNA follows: TGTGCCAGCAGTTACCCCAGGTCTGACGGCTACACCTTC.

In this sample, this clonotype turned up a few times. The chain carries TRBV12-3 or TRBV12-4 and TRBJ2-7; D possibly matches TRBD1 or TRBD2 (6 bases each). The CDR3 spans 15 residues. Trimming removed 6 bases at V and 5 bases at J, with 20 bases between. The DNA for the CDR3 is TGTGCCAGCAGCCCGGGGGCATCAAGGTCCCACGAGCAGTACTTC. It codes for CASSPGASRSHEQYF.

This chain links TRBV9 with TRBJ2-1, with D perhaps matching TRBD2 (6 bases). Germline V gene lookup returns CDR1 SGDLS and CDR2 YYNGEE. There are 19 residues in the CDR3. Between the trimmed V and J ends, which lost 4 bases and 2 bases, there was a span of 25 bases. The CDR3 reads CASSFLGGKGSSPYNEQFF. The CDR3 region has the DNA TGTGCCAGCAGCTTCCTCGGGGGAAAGGGATCCAGCCCCTACAATGAGCAGTTCTTC.

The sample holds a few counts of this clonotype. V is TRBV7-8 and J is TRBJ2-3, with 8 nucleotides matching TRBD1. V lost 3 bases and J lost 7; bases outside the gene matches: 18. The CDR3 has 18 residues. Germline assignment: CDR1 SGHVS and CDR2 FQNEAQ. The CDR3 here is CASSLGVLDRGIPNTQYF. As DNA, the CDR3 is TGTGCCAGCAGCTTGGGAGTTTTAGACAGGGGAATACCTAATACGCAGTATTTT.

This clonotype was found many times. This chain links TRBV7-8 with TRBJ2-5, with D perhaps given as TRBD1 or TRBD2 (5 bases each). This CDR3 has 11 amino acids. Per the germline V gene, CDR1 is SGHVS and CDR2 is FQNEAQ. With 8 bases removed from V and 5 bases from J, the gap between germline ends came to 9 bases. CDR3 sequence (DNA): TGTGCCAGCGGGGGTAGGGAGACCCAGTACTTC. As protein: CASGGRETQYF.

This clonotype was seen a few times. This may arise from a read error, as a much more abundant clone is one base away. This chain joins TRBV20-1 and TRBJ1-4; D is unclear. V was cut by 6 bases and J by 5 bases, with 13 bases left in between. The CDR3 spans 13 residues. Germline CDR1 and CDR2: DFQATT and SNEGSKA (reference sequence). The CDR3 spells CSARELRNEKLFF. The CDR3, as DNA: TGCAGTGCCCGGGAGTTGAGGAATGAAAAACTGTTTTTT.

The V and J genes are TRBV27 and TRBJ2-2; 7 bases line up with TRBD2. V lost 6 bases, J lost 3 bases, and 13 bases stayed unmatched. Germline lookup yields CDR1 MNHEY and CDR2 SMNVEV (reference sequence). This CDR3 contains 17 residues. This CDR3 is CASRVLAGVTYTGELFF. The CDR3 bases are TGTGCCAGCAGGGTTCTGGCGGGGGTTACTTACACCGGGGAGCTGTTTTTT.

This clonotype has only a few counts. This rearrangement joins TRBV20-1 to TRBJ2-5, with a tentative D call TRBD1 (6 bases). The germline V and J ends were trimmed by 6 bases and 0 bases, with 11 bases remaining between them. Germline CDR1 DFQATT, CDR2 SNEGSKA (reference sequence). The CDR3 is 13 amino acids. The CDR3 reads CSAVGQNQETQYF. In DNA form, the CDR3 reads TGCAGTGCCGTCGGACAGAACCAAGAGACCCAGTACTTC.

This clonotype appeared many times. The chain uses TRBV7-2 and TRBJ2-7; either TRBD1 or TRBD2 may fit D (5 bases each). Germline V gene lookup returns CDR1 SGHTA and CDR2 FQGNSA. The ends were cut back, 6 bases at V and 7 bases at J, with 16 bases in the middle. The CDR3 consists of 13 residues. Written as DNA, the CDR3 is TGTGCCAGCAGTAGGGACGTTCTTGGGGAGCAGTACTTC. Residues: CASSRDVLGEQYF.

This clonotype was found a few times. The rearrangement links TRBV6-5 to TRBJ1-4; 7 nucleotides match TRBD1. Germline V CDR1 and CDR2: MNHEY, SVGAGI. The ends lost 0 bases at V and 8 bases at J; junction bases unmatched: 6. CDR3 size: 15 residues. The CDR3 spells CASSYSGQPYEKLFF. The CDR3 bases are TGTGCCAGCAGTTACTCGGGACAGCCCTACGAAAAACTGTTTTTT.

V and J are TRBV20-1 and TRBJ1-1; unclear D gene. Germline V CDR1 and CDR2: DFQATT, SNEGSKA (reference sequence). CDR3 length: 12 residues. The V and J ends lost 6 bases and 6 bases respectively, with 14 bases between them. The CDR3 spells CSATWSFAEAFF. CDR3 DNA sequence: TGCAGTGCCACTTGGTCCTTCGCTGAAGCTTTCTTT.

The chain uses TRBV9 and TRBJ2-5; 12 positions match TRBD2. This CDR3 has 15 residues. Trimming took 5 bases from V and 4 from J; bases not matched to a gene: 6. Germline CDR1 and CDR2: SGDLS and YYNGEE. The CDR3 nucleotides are TGTGCCAGCAGTTCTAGCGGGGGGGCCCCAGAGACCCAGTACTTC. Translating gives CASSSSGGAPETQYF.

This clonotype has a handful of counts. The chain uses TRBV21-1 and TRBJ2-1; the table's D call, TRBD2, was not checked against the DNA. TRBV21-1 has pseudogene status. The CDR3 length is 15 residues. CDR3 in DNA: TGTGCCAGCAGACCGGGACTAGCGGGGGGGCGGCCGACGTTCTTC. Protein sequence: CASRPGLAGGRPTFF.

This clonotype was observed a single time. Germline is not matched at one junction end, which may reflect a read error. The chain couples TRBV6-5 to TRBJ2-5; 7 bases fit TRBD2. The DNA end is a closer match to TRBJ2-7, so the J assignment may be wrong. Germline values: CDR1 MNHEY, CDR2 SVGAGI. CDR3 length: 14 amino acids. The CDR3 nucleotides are TGTACCAGCAGTTACGGGACTACCAGCCACGAGCAGTACTTC. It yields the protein CTSSYGTTSHEQYF.

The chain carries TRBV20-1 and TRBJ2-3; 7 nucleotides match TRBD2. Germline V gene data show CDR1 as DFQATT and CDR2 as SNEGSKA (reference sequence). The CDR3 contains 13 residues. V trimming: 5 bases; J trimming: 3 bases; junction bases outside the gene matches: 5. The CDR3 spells CSAPPGGTDTQYF. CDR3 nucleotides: TGCAGTGCTCCCCCCGGGGGGACAGATACGCAGTATTTT.

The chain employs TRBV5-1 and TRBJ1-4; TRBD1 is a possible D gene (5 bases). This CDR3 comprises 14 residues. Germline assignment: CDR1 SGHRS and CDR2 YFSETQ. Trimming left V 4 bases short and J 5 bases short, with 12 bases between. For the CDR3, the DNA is TGCGCCAGCAGCCAGGACACGGGGAATGAAAAACTGTTTTTT. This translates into CASSQDTGNEKLFF. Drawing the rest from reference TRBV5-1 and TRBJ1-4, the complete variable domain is KAGVTQTPRYLIKTRGQQVTLSCSPISGHRSVSWYQQTPGQGLQFLFEYFSETQRNKGNFPGRFSGRQFSNSRSEMNVSTLELGDSALYLCASSQDTGNEKLFFGSGTQLSVL.

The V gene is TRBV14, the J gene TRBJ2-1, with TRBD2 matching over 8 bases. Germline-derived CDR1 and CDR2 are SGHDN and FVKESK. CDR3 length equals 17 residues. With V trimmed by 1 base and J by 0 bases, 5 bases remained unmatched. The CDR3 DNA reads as TGTGCCAGCAGCCAAGCCCTACTAGCGGTCTCCTACAATGAGCAGTTCTTC. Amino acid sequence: CASSQALLAVSYNEQFF.

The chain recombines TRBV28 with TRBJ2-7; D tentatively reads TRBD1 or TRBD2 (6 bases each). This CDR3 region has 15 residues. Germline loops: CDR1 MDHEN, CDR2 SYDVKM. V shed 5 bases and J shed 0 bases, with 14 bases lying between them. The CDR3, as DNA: TGTGCCAGCAGTCCGCTTCGGGGGCCCTCCTACGAGCAGTACTTC. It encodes CASSPLRGPSYEQYF.